This record looks at one TCR beta chain sequence and its context. CDR1 and CDR2 from the germline V gene are SGDLS and YYNGEE. The V end was cut by 0 bases, the J end by 4 bases, with 6 bases between. The CDR3 length is 13 residues. The data were taken from a study of T cells in localized non-small cell lung cancer. Assay: immunoSEQ multiplex PCR; the TCRdb copy retains only in-frame clones and omits some. The table lists 1,500 to 2,000 clones, 26% of them singletons. The J gene is TRBJ2-3, the V gene TRBV9; D might be TRBD1 (5 bases). Sequencing used lung tumor tissue, obtained before any cancer treatment. The receptor comes from a woman between 35 and 75 years old with stage II squamous cell lung carcinoma. This chain's CDR3 is CASSVEGPDTQYF. For the CDR3, the DNA is TGTGCCAGCAGCGTAGAGGGGCCAGATACGCAGTATTTT.